The T cell receptor (beta chain) described here comes from a study of control samples from healthy donors and cancer patients. CDR1 MNHNS and CDR2 SASEGT come from the germline V gene. V lost 4 bases to trimming and J lost 0 bases; unmatched junction nucleotides: 8. The CDR3 is 18 residues long. Assay: immunoSEQ multiplex PCR; the TCRdb copy retains only in-frame clones and omits some. Among some 120,000 clones listed, 75% to 95% were seen once. This chain connects TRBV6-1 to TRBJ2-6, with TRBD1 matching 8 bases. The sequence was obtained from a man aged 18 to 30 in good health. The sample consisted of blood. The CDR3 spells CASSGGQGSYSGANVLTF. As DNA, the CDR3 is TGTGCCAGCAGTGGAGGACAGGGATCTTACTCTGGGGCCAACGTCCTGACTTTC.